The T cell receptor beta chain under discussion was sequenced for a study of human T cells and chemical hapten exposure (dated by TCRdb to about 2021). Regarding the complete study: For sensitization, 2% DPC in acetone was applied to a roughly 2 cm by roughly 2 cm area of upper inner arm skin. Patients additionally received weekly therapeutic DPC doses to the scalp throughout the approximately 24-week study period. Patch testing was done on the upper back using Finn chambers containing 0.01% DPC, and results were scored after 6 days according to International Contact Dermatitis Research Group standards. The mostly female patient cohort included alopecia areata with under or over 50% scalp involvement, alopecia totalis and alopecia universalis. Libraries were pooled for sequencing, and per-sample TCR yields varied mainly because of small differences in library volumes within the pool. This study followed changes in the peripheral blood TCR repertoire in vivo during primary and secondary sensitization of alopecia patients to the hapten diphenylcyclopropenone (DPC). Patient blood was sampled pre-sensitization (week 0) and at 2, 6 and about 24 weeks after DPC sensitization. Roughly 30 alopecia patients provided blood for TCR sequencing at one to four time points (pre-sensitization, 2, 6 and 24 weeks).

Findings and caveats that apply to the study as a whole: Repeated subsampling changed both the strength of the expansion versus patch-test correlation and the threshold at which the correlation became significant. Patch test score correlated positively with the number of PT1 expanded TCRs, reaching significance at thresholds 8, 16 and 32 but not at 4. Expanded TCRs formed significantly more large CDR3 similarity clusters than pre-sensitization or healthy control sets, consistent with antigen-driven responses. Because all patients had alopecia, a presumed autoimmune disease, the immune response of the patients might differ from that of healthy individuals. No change with DPC sensitization was found in the number of TCRs above 1 in 1000 frequency, and no evidence of global repertoire structure alterations was found.

The intended sense of this specimen's time point label: patch test 3, about 24 weeks after DPC sensitization. Reading the label with the study, this specimen's treatment or condition is: therapeutic diphenylcyclopropenone sensitization with weekly scalp DPC. Blood at each patch-test visit was drawn before the patch test was applied. Eligible patients were aged 18 to 70, diagnosed with alopecia, deemed suitable for DPC therapy, and excluded if pregnant. Total RNA was isolated from unfractionated whole blood collected in Tempus Blood RNA tubes. The library came from RACE. These reads were obtained on a NextSeq 500. Library preparation attached unique molecular identifiers to individual cDNA molecules for quantitative, reproducible TCR counting. From each blood RNA sample, both TCR alpha and TCR beta chains were sequenced. As for the authors' bioinformatics: The median number of TCRs per sample was 95,638, ranging from roughly 23,224 to 690,600. V, J and CDR3 annotation of the TCR reads was carried out using the Decombinator software suite. Every sample was subsampled to the same number of TCRs (28,000) for the PS versus PT1 abundance plots. Expanded TCRs were defined as absent before sensitization and observed at least eight times at the 2-week time point. Using fastp at Q25 and MiXCR, TCRdb reprocessed the public reads and kept productive beta chains. All rows with the same CDR3 protein become a single entry with the most common DNA and genes. What appears here as the V and J calls and clone size reflects TCRdb's work, not the paper's. In all, the sample holds 60,000 to 65,000 distinct CDR3 sequences, and 9.5% to 11% of those were seen once. Less than 2.5% of the sample goes to the ten largest clones.

Including the terminal cysteine and phenylalanine, the CDR3 comprises 14 residues. Left in the record is the CDR3 DNA by itself, 42 bases read in frame from the first base. The germline V gene (reference sequence) yields MNHNY for CDR1 and SVGAGI for CDR2. The junction carries 13 bases between V and J, which are trimmed by 2 bases and 11 bases respectively. As regards this clonotype: No antigen is known for it. The sample holds no much larger clone one base away, and base qualities are not on file.

The rearranged chain carries TRBV6-6 and TRBJ1-6, with the D gene not clear enough to name. This sequence originates from a woman younger than 45 with alopecia areata. Some clones in this sample may be carry-over from other donors' samples. Sequencing was performed on whole blood, taken in connection with sensitization to the hapten diphenylcyclopropenone (DPC). The CDR3 amino acid sequence is: CASSYEQNAAPLHF. The DNA is as follows: TGTGCCAGCAGTTACGAACAGAATGCGGCACCCCTCCACTTT.